The 31 T cell receptor beta chains given below trace back to one sample, sequenced in a study of blood T cell repertoires in COVID-19. The repertoire was sequenced with immunoSEQ multiplex PCR; TCRdb's copy has only in-frame clones and lacks some. Found here are approximately 100,000 clones, around 90% of them singletons; the top ten hold more than 4.5%. The material sequenced was peripheral blood. The receptors derive from a human donor in a cohort sampled during active COVID-19.

The chain recombines TRBV15 with TRBJ2-5, with D tentatively TRBD1 (6 bases). The germline V gene encodes CDR1 LNHNV and CDR2 YYDKDF (reference sequence). Trimming pared 6 bases from V and 0 bases from J, leaving 14 bases between. The CDR3 has 15 amino acids. CDR3 in amino acids: CATSSTQGNQETQYF. The CDR3 DNA reads TGTGCCACCAGTTCAACACAGGGAAACCAAGAGACCCAGTACTTC.

This clone was recorded only once. The genes are TRBV20-1 and TRBJ2-3; a weak D match, TRBD2 (6 bases). CDR3 length: 11 residues. The germline V gene has CDR1 DFQATT and CDR2 SNEGSKA (reference sequence). CDR3 sequence (DNA): TGCAGGGGGGGAAACACAGATACGCAGTATTTT. This sequence encodes CRGGNTDTQYF.

As concerns this clone: The identical CDR3 is also encoded by other nucleotide sequences in the sample. The CDR3 region has the DNA TGTGCCAGCAGTTTAAGTCGGGGTTCCTACGAGCAGTACTTC. The encoded protein is CASSLSRGSYEQYF. V gene TRBV27 combines with J gene TRBJ2-7; possibly TRBD2 for D (5 bases). CDR3 length: 14 amino acids. Trimming took 2 bases from V and 1 from J, leaving 9 bases between them. CDR1 MNHEY and CDR2 SMNVEV come from the germline V gene (reference sequence).

The V gene is TRBV10-1, the J gene TRBJ2-3, with 7 bases aligning to TRBD1. CDR3 length: 17 residues. Trimming cost V 9 bases and J 3 bases; bases outside gene matches: 18. The V gene's germline CDR1 is WNHNN and CDR2 SYGVQD (reference sequence). This chain's CDR3 is CASPGTALGPTTDTQYF. The CDR3 DNA is TGCGCCAGTCCGGGGACAGCGCTAGGACCCACGACAGATACGCAGTATTTT.

This clone occurred many times. The rearrangement links TRBV27 to TRBJ1-5; TRBD1 matches 7 bases. This CDR3 spans 14 amino acids. Trimming cost V 5 bases and J 6 bases; bases outside gene matches: 7. Germline-derived CDR1 and CDR2 are MNHEY and SMNVEV (reference sequence). This CDR3 is CASSLKGAGQPQHF. In DNA form, the CDR3 reads TGTGCCAGCAGTCTAAAGGGGGCCGGTCAGCCCCAGCATTTT.

The chain carries TRBV28 and TRBJ2-1, with D perhaps matching TRBD2 (6 bases). V dropped 3 bases and J dropped 8 bases, with 35 bases sitting between them. Per the germline V gene, CDR1 is MDHEN and CDR2 is SYDVKM. The CDR3 has 21 amino acids. The CDR3 DNA sequence: TGTGCCAGCAGTTTTGACCCCGGCAGGCTTGGCGGGGAACCCCCTGGGCATGAGCAGTTCTTC. Protein sequence: CASSFDPGRLGGEPPGHEQFF.

V usage is TRBV20-1 and J usage is TRBJ2-1; D not resolved. The CDR3 spans 11 residues. The germline V gene has CDR1 DFQATT and CDR2 SNEGSKA (reference sequence). Trimming pared 3 bases from V and 7 bases from J, leaving 7 bases between. The CDR3 region has the DNA TGCAGTGCTAGTTCCAGGAATGAGCAGTTCTTC. It yields the protein CSASSRNEQFF.

The chain's CDR3 is CASSRTQGNYGYTF. The CDR3 coding sequence is TGTGCCAGCAGTAGAACACAGGGGAACTATGGCTACACCTTC. This sequence joins TRBV6-5 and TRBJ1-2, with 7 bases identical to TRBD1. Trimming cost V 5 bases and J 2 bases; bases outside gene matches: 5. CDR3 length: 14 amino acids. Germline V gives CDR1 MNHEY, CDR2 SVGAGI.

The chain is built from TRBV7-2 and TRBJ2-3, with TRBD2 matching 10 bases. The CDR3 runs to 15 residues. Trimming cost V 5 bases and J 0 bases; bases outside gene matches: 2. Germline CDR1 SGHTA, CDR2 FQGNSA. The CDR3, as DNA: TGTGCCAGCAGCATTAGCGGGAGGAGCACAGATACGCAGTATTTT. Its translation: CASSISGRSTDTQYF.

The chain couples TRBV5-4 to TRBJ2-7; 7 bases map to TRBD1. Germline V CDR1 and CDR2: SGHNT, YYREEE (reference sequence). The CDR3 spans 14 residues. V was clipped by 4 bases and J by 2 bases; unmatched bases: 6. CDR3 in amino acids: CASSPRQGPYEQYF. In DNA, the CDR3 is TGTGCCAGCAGCCCCAGACAGGGACCCTACGAGCAGTACTTC.

The chain couples TRBV5-4 to TRBJ2-5; 8 positions agree with TRBD2. The CDR3 spans 14 residues. Germline-derived CDR1 and CDR2 are SGHNT and YYREEE (reference sequence). The V gene end was trimmed by 3 bases and the J gene end by 2 bases; junction bases not matched to a gene: 3. The CDR3 DNA is TGTGCCAGCAGCTCCAAGCGGGGGCAAGAGACCCAGTACTTC. This gives the protein CASSSKRGQETQYF.

The chain combines TRBV18 with TRBJ2-5; possible D gene TRBD1, 6 bases. There are 14 residues in the CDR3. The germline gives CDR1 KGHSH, CDR2 LQKENI. V was trimmed by 6 bases and J by 2 bases, leaving 13 bases between them. The chain's CDR3 is CASSHTGPQETQYF. CDR3 sequence (DNA): TGTGCCAGCTCCCACACAGGGCCACAAGAGACCCAGTACTTC.

The V call is TRBV6-6, the J call TRBJ2-7; 9 bases are shared with TRBD1. V shed 4 bases, J shed 5 bases, and the junction held 12 bases outside the gene matches. Germline-derived CDR1 and CDR2 are MNHNY and SVGAGI (reference sequence). CDR3 length: 16 residues. The CDR3 DNA follows: TGTGCCAGCAGTTTGGTTCTAGGGACAGGGAAGAACGAGCAGTACTTC. This translates into CASSLVLGTGKNEQYF.

This sequence joins TRBV11-3 and TRBJ2-1; 10 bases match TRBD2. The CDR3 runs to 14 residues. After removal of 8 bases from V and 10 bases from J, the junction contained 11 bases not matched to a gene. The germline gives CDR1 SGHNT, CDR2 YENEEA. The CDR3 DNA is TGTGCCAGCGTTTCCGGGACTAGCGTCGGGGAGCAGTTCTTC. This translates into CASVSGTSVGEQFF. The full variable domain, with the rest looked up from reference TRBV11-3 and TRBJ2-1, is EAGVVQSPRYKIIEKKQPVAFWCNPISGHNTLYWYLQNLGQGPELLIRYENEEAVDDSQLPKDRFSAERLKGVDSTLKIQPAELGDSAVYLCASVSGTSVGEQFFGPGTRLTVL.

J is TRBJ2-5 and V is TRBV7-9, with 8 bases fitting TRBD1. Trimming removed 3 bases from V and 5 bases from J; junction bases left unmatched: 8. The CDR3 consists of 15 residues. Germline V lookup: CDR1 SEHNR, CDR2 FQNEAQ (reference sequence). CDR3 nucleotides: TGTGCCAGCAGCTTCCTCGGACAGGGACGGGAGACCCAGTACTTC. Translating gives CASSFLGQGRETQYF.

This chain links TRBV6-5 with TRBJ2-5; maybe TRBD2 (7 bases). The germline V gene encodes CDR1 MNHEY and CDR2 SVGAGI. The CDR3 has 13 amino acids. V lost 8 bases and J 1 base, leaving 11 bases between the germline ends. The CDR3 region has the DNA TGTGCCAGCGGGGAGGGGGTCCAAGAGACCCAGTACTTC. It translates to CASGEGVQETQYF.

The CDR3 sequence: CASSYRGVGPETQYF. CDR3 in DNA: TGTGCCAGCAGTTACCGGGGGGTGGGGCCCGAGACCCAGTACTTC. The rearrangement uses TRBV6-2 or TRBV6-3 and TRBJ2-5; 7 bases are a match to TRBD2. CDR1 is MNHEY and CDR2 is SVGEGT in the germline V gene. CDR3 length: 15 amino acids. V trimming: 2 bases; J trimming: 5 bases; junction bases outside the gene matches: 8.

J is TRBJ2-1 and V is TRBV28; TRBD2 agrees at 14 bases. Looked up from germline, CDR1 is MDHEN and CDR2 is SYDVKM. The CDR3 loop spans 15 amino acids. V lost 6 bases and J lost 7; bases outside the gene matches: 5. The CDR3 DNA follows: TGTGCCAGCAGAGGGACTAGCGGGAGAGGTAATGAGCAGTTCTTC. Its translation is CASRGTSGRGNEQFF.

The count of this clone is one. V gene TRBV11-2 combines with J gene TRBJ2-7; D perhaps matches TRBD2 (7 bases). In germline, CDR1 is SGHAT, CDR2 FQNNGV. The ends were cut back, 8 bases at V and 4 bases at J, with 21 bases in the middle. The CDR3 has 15 residues. This CDR3 reads CASALGGGNPYEQYF. The CDR3 DNA reads as TGTGCCAGCGCCTTAGGGGGGGGAAATCCGTACGAGCAGTACTTC.

The V and J genes are TRBV5-1 and TRBJ2-3; 8 bases map to TRBD1. Unmatched junction bases numbered 5, after V lost 1 base and J lost 4 bases. This CDR3 contains 15 residues. Germline V gives CDR1 SGHRS, CDR2 YFSETQ. CDR3 nucleotides: TGCGCCAGCAGCTTGCTAGGACAGGGCTCAGATACGCAGTATTTT. Translated, it gives CASSLLGQGSDTQYF.

The V and J genes are TRBV3-1 (or the pseudogene TRBV3-2) and TRBJ1-1, with TRBD1 matching 7 bases. V was pared by 0 bases and J by 5 bases, with 3 bases of the junction left unmatched. CDR1 and CDR2 from the germline V gene are LGHDT and YNNKEL (reference sequence). The length of the CDR3 is 14 residues. CDR3 sequence (DNA): TGTGCCAGCAGCCAAGAACAGGGGAGTACTGAAGCTTTCTTT. This sequence encodes CASSQEQGSTEAFF.

The J gene is TRBJ2-3, the V gene TRBV9; TRBD2 might be the D (5 bases). This CDR3 has 12 amino acids. Per germline, CDR1 SGDLS and CDR2 YYNGEE. V was cut by 5 bases and J by 11 bases, with 15 bases left in between. The CDR3 region has the DNA TGTGCCAGCAGTGCCCCGGGGTATGAGCAGTATTTT. Protein: CASSAPGYEQYF.

The chain is built from TRBV7-2 and TRBJ1-6; 7 bases map to TRBD1. Germline CDR1 reads SGHTA; CDR2 reads FQGNSA. The CDR3 loop spans 18 amino acids. V lost 6 bases to trimming and J lost 0 bases; unmatched junction nucleotides: 11. The CDR3 sequence is CASSWDSLYSSYNSPLHF. Written as DNA, the CDR3 is TGTGCCAGCAGTTGGGACAGCCTGTATAGCTCCTATAATTCACCCCTCCACTTT.

This chain uses TRBV11-2 with TRBJ2-1; 8 nucleotides agree with TRBD1. The CDR3 has 13 residues. The V segment lost 6 bases and the J segment 7 bases; nucleotides outside the gene matches: 5. Germline V gene lookup returns CDR1 SGHAT and CDR2 FQNNGV. As DNA, the CDR3 is TGTGCCAGCAGGAAGACAGGGGTTAATGAGCAGTTCTTC. This encodes CASRKTGVNEQFF. The variable domain in full, completed from reference TRBV11-2 and TRBJ2-1, reads EAGVAQSPRYKIIEKRQSVAFWCNPISGHATLYWYQQILGQGPKLLIQFQNNGVVDDSQLPKDRFSAERLKGVDSTLKIQPAKLEDSAVYLCASRKTGVNEQFFGPGTRLTVL.

The V gene is TRBV19, the J gene TRBJ1-2; 7 nucleotides line up with TRBD1. Germline V gene sequence: CDR1 LNHDA, CDR2 SQIVND (reference sequence). This CDR3 spans 14 amino acids. J was trimmed by 5 bases and V by 7 bases; bases with no gene match: 10. CDR3 sequence: CASTDGTDFYGYTF. The CDR3 DNA sequence: TGTGCCAGTACCGACGGGACAGACTTTTATGGCTACACCTTC.

J is TRBJ2-7 and V is TRBV27; 8 positions match TRBD2. CDR3 length equals 14 residues. Germline loops: CDR1 MNHEY, CDR2 SMNVEV (reference sequence). With V trimmed by 5 bases and J by 0 bases, 3 bases remained unmatched. This chain's CDR3 is CASSGGGTSYEQYF. The CDR3 bases are TGTGCCAGCAGTGGCGGGGGGACCTCCTACGAGCAGTACTTC.

The rearrangement links TRBV7-2 to TRBJ2-7, with 12 bases fitting TRBD2. Germline trimming cut 2 bases from V and 3 bases from J; bases unmatched to any gene: 5. Germline V gene sequence: CDR1 SGHTA, CDR2 FQGNSA. CDR3 size: 16 residues. The CDR3 is CASSLSLAGGLYEQYF. The CDR3 nucleotides are TGTGCCAGCAGCTTATCCCTAGCGGGGGGGCTCTACGAGCAGTACTTC.

The genes are TRBV11-2 and TRBJ2-7; 13 bases are shared with TRBD2. This CDR3 region has 16 residues. Trimming cost V 2 bases and J 2 bases; bases outside gene matches: 3. Looked up from germline, CDR1 is SGHAT and CDR2 is FQNNGV. The DNA of the CDR3 is TGTGCCAGCAGCTTAAGTGGGACTAGCGGGGCCTACGAGCAGTACTTC. Translation gives CASSLSGTSGAYEQYF. Drawing the rest from reference TRBV11-2 and TRBJ2-7, the complete variable domain is EAGVAQSPRYKIIEKRQSVAFWCNPISGHATLYWYQQILGQGPKLLIQFQNNGVVDDSQLPKDRFSAERLKGVDSTLKIQPAKLEDSAVYLCASSLSGTSGAYEQYFGPGTRLTVT.

The chain is built from TRBV28 and TRBJ2-3; possible D gene TRBD2, 5 bases. V shed 3 bases and J shed 7 bases, with 11 bases lying between them. The germline V gene encodes CDR1 MDHEN and CDR2 SYDVKM. The CDR3 consists of 13 residues. The CDR3 reads CASSLVRGNTQYF. CDR3 in DNA: TGTGCCAGCAGTTTGGTTCGAGGGAATACGCAGTATTTT.

The V and J genes are TRBV25-1 and TRBJ1-4, with 8 nucleotides matching TRBD1. CDR3 size: 15 residues. CDR1 is MGHDK and CDR2 is SYGVNS in the germline V gene. After removal of 5 bases from V and 1 base from J, the junction contained 3 bases not matched to a gene. Here the CDR3 DNA reads TGTGCCAGCAGTTCCGACAGGGGAACTAATGAAAAACTGTTTTTT. Translating it yields CASSSDRGTNEKLFF. The whole variable domain, filled in from reference TRBV25-1 and TRBJ1-4, reads EADIYQTPRYLVIGTGKKITLECSQTMGHDKMYWYQQDPGMELHLIHYSYGVNSTEKGDLSSESTVSRIRTEHFPLTLESARPSHTSQYLCASSSDRGTNEKLFFGSGTQLSVL.

Here the CDR3 reads CASSLTGLEQYF. In DNA, the CDR3 is TGTGCCAGCAGCCTCACAGGGCTCGAGCAGTACTTC. The chain couples TRBV7-2 to TRBJ2-7; tentatively, D is TRBD1 (6 bases). The V end lost 5 bases, the J end lost 6 bases, and 11 bases lay between the germline ends. Germline V gene lookup returns CDR1 SGHTA and CDR2 FQGNSA. This CDR3 has 12 amino acids.